This T cell receptor (beta chain) came from a study of T cell responses to AZD1222 COVID-19 vaccine. The CDR3 length is 15 residues. The V gene's germline CDR1 is MNHEY and CDR2 SMNVEV (reference sequence). Whole-study findings and limits: Recipients of AZD1222 seropositive at baseline numbered only five or six.

The assay was immunoSEQ multiplex PCR, and TCRdb's table has in-frame clones only and misses some. The sample shows 60,000 to 85,000 clones, around 85% of them seen only once. This clone was seen a single time. Antigen unknown. Its ends do not fully match the called genes, so a read error is possible. The V call is TRBV27, the J call TRBJ2-1; 7 bases are shared with TRBD1. The sample consisted of peripheral blood, taken on day 0 of AZD1222 vaccination. The TCR was taken from an adult in good health. CDR3 in DNA: TGTGCCAGCAGTTTACGACAGGGCTCCCACAATGAGCAGTTCTTC. The encoded protein is CASSLRQGSHNEQFF.